These 7 T cell receptor beta chains were all obtained from the same sample, sequenced in a study of PD-1 blockade in classical Hodgkin lymphoma. Method: immunoSEQ multiplex PCR; TCRdb's copy keeps in-frame clones and lacks some. The sample lists 39,000 or so clones, around 83% occurring once. Every one of the patients relapsed after autologous stem cell transplantation (brentuximab vedotin exposure was variable). The input for sequencing was peripheral blood mononuclear cells (PBMCs), taken before the second cycle of nivolumab. Receptors originate from a human donor with classical Hodgkin lymphoma.

The chain combines TRBV18 with TRBJ2-1, with 13 bases fitting TRBD2. CDR1 KGHSH and CDR2 LQKENI come from the germline V gene. V lost 3 bases and J lost 8; bases outside the gene matches: 4. The CDR3 spans 15 residues. CDR3 nucleotides: TGTGCCAGCTCACCCAGGACTAGCGGGAGCGATGAGCAGTTCTTC. Translated: CASSPRTSGSDEQFF.

The rearrangement links TRBV28 to TRBJ2-7, with D possibly TRBD2 on 7 matching bases. The CDR3 covers 15 residues. The V end lost 3 bases, the J end lost 3 bases, and 15 bases lay between the germline ends. The germline V gene encodes CDR1 MDHEN and CDR2 SYDVKM. CDR3: CASSLAGAGVYEQYF. Written as DNA, the CDR3 is TGTGCCAGCAGTTTGGCGGGGGCCGGAGTCTACGAGCAGTACTTC.

The gene calls are TRBV7-9 and TRBJ1-3; D perhaps matches TRBD1 (5 bases). The CDR3 has 17 residues. Germline CDR1 SEHNR, CDR2 FQNEAQ (reference sequence). Trimming shortened V by 5 bases and J by 0 bases, and 17 bases separated the two germline ends. CDR3 sequence (DNA): TGTGCCAGCAGCCCTCCCCAGGGACCTAGCTCTGGAAACACCATATATTTT. Its translation is CASSPPQGPSSGNTIYF.

A single count supports this clone. The chain has TRBV28 and TRBJ2-1, with D possibly matching TRBD2 (6 bases). Germline CDR1 reads MDHEN; CDR2 reads SYDVKM. V was clipped by 6 bases and J by 0 bases, with 9 bases between them. This CDR3 has 14 residues. CDR3 amino acids: CASSGRLSYNEQFF. CDR3 nucleotide sequence: TGTGCCAGCAGCGGGAGACTCTCCTACAATGAGCAGTTCTTC.

The gene calls are TRBV9 and TRBJ2-2; TRBD2 might be the D (6 bases). The CDR3 runs 16 residues. V lost 4 bases and J 1 base, leaving 14 bases between the germline ends. Germline V CDR1 and CDR2: SGDLS, YYNGEE. The CDR3 loop reads CASSPGGGVNTGELFF. As DNA, the CDR3 is TGTGCCAGCAGCCCCGGAGGAGGGGTGAACACCGGGGAGCTGTTTTTT.

The DNA of the CDR3 is TGTGCCACCCTTAGGACAGTGAACACCGGGGAGCTGTTTTTT. Protein product: CATLRTVNTGELFF. The chain employs TRBV19 and TRBJ2-2; a possible D gene is TRBD1 (6 bases). CDR3 length: 14 amino acids. V dropped 10 bases and J dropped 1 base, with 13 bases sitting between them. Germline lookup yields CDR1 LNHDA and CDR2 SQIVND (reference sequence). Complete variable domain (other parts from reference TRBV19 and TRBJ2-2): DGGITQSPKYLFRKEGQNVTLSCEQNLNHDAMYWYRQDPGQGLRLIYYSQIVNDFQKGDIAEGYSVSREKKESFPLTVTSAQKNPTAFYLCATLRTVNTGELFFGEGSRLTVL.

This chain uses TRBV7-2 with TRBJ2-7; D is unclear. Germline CDR1 SGHTA, CDR2 FQGNSA. This CDR3 comprises 11 residues. V lost 4 bases to trimming and J lost 7 bases, with 8 bases between them. For the CDR3, the DNA is TGTGCCAGCAGCTCTCAAACGGAGCAGTACTTC. Translating gives CASSSQTEQYF.